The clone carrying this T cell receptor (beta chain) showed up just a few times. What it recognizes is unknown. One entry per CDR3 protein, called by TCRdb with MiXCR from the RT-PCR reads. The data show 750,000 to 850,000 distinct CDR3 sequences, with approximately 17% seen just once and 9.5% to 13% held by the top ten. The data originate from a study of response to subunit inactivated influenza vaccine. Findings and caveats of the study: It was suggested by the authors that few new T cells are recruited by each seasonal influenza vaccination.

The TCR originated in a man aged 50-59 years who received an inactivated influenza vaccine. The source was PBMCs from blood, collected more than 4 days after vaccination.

The CDR3 protein is CASRDHYGYTF. CDR3 sequence (DNA): TGTGCCAGCAGAGATCACTATGGCTACACCTTC. The chain links TRBV27 to TRBJ1-2; D unclear. Germline V gene data show CDR1 as MNHEY and CDR2 as SMNVEV (reference sequence). V lost 6 bases and J 3 bases, leaving 5 bases between the germline ends. The CDR3 is made up of 11 amino acids.